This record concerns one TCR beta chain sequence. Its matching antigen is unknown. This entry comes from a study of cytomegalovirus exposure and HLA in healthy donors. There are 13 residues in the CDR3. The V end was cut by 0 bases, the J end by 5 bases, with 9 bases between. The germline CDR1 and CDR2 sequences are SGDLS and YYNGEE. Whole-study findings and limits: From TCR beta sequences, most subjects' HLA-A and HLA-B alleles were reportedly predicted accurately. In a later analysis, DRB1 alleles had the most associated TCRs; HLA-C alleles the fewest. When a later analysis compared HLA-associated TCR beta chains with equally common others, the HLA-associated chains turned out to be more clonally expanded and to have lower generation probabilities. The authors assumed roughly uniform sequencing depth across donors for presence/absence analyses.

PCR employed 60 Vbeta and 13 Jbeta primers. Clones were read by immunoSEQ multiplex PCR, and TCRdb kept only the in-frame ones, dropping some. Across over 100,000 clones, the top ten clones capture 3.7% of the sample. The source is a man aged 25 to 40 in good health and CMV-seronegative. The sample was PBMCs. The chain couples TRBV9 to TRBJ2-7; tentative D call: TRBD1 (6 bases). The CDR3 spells CASSVGTVNEQYF. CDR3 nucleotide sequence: TGTGCCAGCAGCGTAGGGACAGTTAACGAGCAGTACTTC.